Listed here is a single T cell receptor (beta chain). The CDR3 has 11 residues. Germline CDR1 MGHRA, CDR2 YSYEKL. The ends were cut back, 3 bases at V and 4 bases at J, with 4 bases in the middle. The data were obtained in a study of blood T cell repertoires in COVID-19. Study background: The study drew acute and convalescent COVID-19 samples from the United States, Italy and Spain.

Recruits, aged roughly 18 to 95 years, lived in approximately 26 US areas. Cohort placement rested on clinical history that participants reported themselves. In the source study's methods: Amplifying reference gene primers gave estimates of nucleated cell counts. Clones were sequenced by immunoSEQ multiplex PCR, and TCRdb holds only the in-frame ones, with some missing. V, J and clone size are those of that table, while D and trimming were read from the DNA. Found here are over 200,000 clones, less than 85% of them singletons; the top ten hold about 19%. The sequence was obtained from a man aged 35 to 55 who had recovered from COVID-19. V usage is TRBV4-1 and J usage is TRBJ2-7; no clear D gene. Sequenced material: PBMCs or T cells enriched from blood (not recorded which). The CDR3 DNA reads TGCGCCAGCAGCCAGGAGTACGAGCAGTACTTC. Translation gives CASSQEYEQYF.